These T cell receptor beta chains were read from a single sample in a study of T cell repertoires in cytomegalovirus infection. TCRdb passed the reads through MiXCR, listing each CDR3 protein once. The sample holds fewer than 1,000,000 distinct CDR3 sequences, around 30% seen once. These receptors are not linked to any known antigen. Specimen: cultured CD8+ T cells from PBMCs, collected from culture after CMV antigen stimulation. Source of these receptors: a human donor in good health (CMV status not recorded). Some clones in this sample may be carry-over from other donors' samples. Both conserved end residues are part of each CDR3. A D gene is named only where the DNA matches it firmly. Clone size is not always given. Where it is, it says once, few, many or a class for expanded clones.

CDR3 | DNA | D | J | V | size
CASSVSHYNEQFF | TGTGCCAGCAGCGTCTCCCACTACAATGAGCAGTTCTTC | NA | TRBJ2-1 | TRBV2 | NA
CASSLGDYLAIPPTQYF | TGTGCCAGCAGCTTAGGGGACTACTTAGCAATTCCCCCTACGCAGTATTTT | TRBD2 | TRBJ2-3 | TRBV7-2 | many
CASGSWRQETQYF | TGTGCTAGTGGTTCTTGGCGGCAAGAGACCCAGTACTTC | NA | TRBJ2-5 | TRBV12-5 | NA
CASSQDSLQSYEQYF | TGCGCCAGCAGCCAAGATAGCTTACAGTCCTACGAGCAGTACTTC | NA | TRBJ2-7 | TRBV4-1 | NA
CASSPGGTYNEQFF | TGTGCCAGCAGTCCCGGGGGGACTTACAATGAGCAGTTCTTC | TRBD2 | TRBJ2-1 | TRBV27 | few
CASSSPRTGLNEQFF | TGTGCCAGCAGCTCCCCGCGGACAGGGTTAAATGAGCAGTTCTTC | TRBD1 | TRBJ2-1 | TRBV7-8 | NA
CASSLFWTGNQPQHF | TGTGCCAGCAGCTTATTTTGGACAGGCAATCAGCCCCAGCATTTT | NA | TRBJ1-5 | TRBV5-6 | NA
CASSLGRGDRTDTQYF | TGCGCCAGCAGCTTGGGTCGAGGGGATCGGACAGATACGCAGTATTTT | NA | TRBJ2-3 | TRBV5-1 | NA
CASSLVAGGPGDPRIQYF | TGTGCCAGCAGCTTAGTGGCGGGGGGGCCTGGAGACCCTCGTATCCAGTACTTC | TRBD2 | TRBJ2-5 | TRBV7-6 | NA
CASTKHYTGELFF | TGTGCCAGCACCAAACATTACACCGGGGAGCTGTTTTTT | NA | TRBJ2-2 | TRBV6-6 | NA
CASNTLQGLGDGYTF | TGTGCCAGTAACACTCTACAGGGGCTTGGGGATGGCTACACCTTC | TRBD1 | TRBJ1-2 | TRBV19 | NA
CASSSTGYVTDTQYF | TGTGCCAGCAGCTCTACAGGGTATGTCACAGATACGCAGTATTTT | NA | TRBJ2-3 | TRBV11-2 | NA
CASSLGYRENTEAFF | TGCGCCAGCAGCTTGGGGTACAGGGAGAACACTGAAGCTTTCTTT | NA | TRBJ1-1 | TRBV5-1 | few
CASSPPSGGYTDTQYF | TGTGCCAGCAGCCCCCCTAGCGGGGGCTACACAGATACGCAGTATTTT | TRBD2 | TRBJ2-3 | TRBV7-6 | few
CASFGAGRTDTQYF | TGTGCCAGCTTCGGGGCGGGGCGCACAGATACGCAGTATTTT | NA | TRBJ2-3 | TRBV7-9 | NA
CASSSPVSRARNSPLHF | TGTGCCAGCAGCTCCCCAGTAAGCAGGGCACGGAATTCACCCCTCCACTTT | NA | TRBJ1-6 | TRBV7-9 | many
CASSFGGGGATYEQYF | TGTGCCAGCAGTTTTGGCGGGGGGGGCGCGACCTACGAGCAGTACTTC | TRBD2 | TRBJ2-7 | TRBV27 | NA
CASSKGQQPAKNIQYF | TGTGCCAGTAGTAAGGGACAGCAGCCAGCCAAAAACATTCAGTACTTC | TRBD1 | TRBJ2-4 | TRBV19 | NA
CAILDSTSTDTQYF | TGTGCCATCTTAGACAGTACTAGCACAGATACGCAGTATTTT | NA | TRBJ2-3 | TRBV10-3 | NA
CASSVGLQSSGNTIYF | TGTGCCAGCAGCGTAGGGCTGCAGAGCTCTGGAAACACCATATATTTT | NA | TRBJ1-3 | TRBV9 | NA
CASSYAPLESYNEQFF | TGTGCCAGCAGTTACGCCCCTCTCGAGTCCTACAATGAGCAGTTCTTC | NA | TRBJ2-1 | TRBV6-2/TRBV6-3 | NA
CATSREDTGTGEYGYTF | TGTGCCACCAGCAGAGAAGACACTGGGACAGGGGAGTATGGCTACACCTTC | TRBD1 | TRBJ1-2 | TRBV15 | NA
CASSVVIRGLRGYTF | TGTGCCAGCAGCGTAGTGATACGGGGGCTACGTGGCTACACCTTC | NA | TRBJ1-2 | TRBV9 | NA
CASSLDRSLGNEQFF | TGCGCCAGCAGCTTGGATCGTTCCCTGGGCAATGAGCAGTTCTTC | NA | TRBJ2-1 | TRBV5-1 | few
CASSQVGTAYGYTF | TGCGCCAGCAGCCAAGTGGGGACGGCATATGGCTACACCTTC | NA | TRBJ1-2 | TRBV4-3 | NA
CASSPAGREGYTF | TGTGCCAGCAGCCCCGCAGGGAGGGAAGGCTACACCTTC | NA | TRBJ1-2 | TRBV7-6 | many
CASSSRTGTYSNQPQHF | TGTGCCAGCAGTTCTCGGACAGGAACATATAGCAATCAGCCCCAGCATTTT | TRBD1 | TRBJ1-5 | TRBV6-1 | few
CASSPLRQGANTGELFF | TGTGCCAGCAGCCCTCTGAGACAGGGAGCGAACACCGGGGAGCTGTTTTTT | TRBD1 | TRBJ2-2 | TRBV7-9 | few
CASSPQAGGPGGELFF | TGCGCCAGCAGCCCACAAGCGGGGGGGCCGGGCGGGGAGCTGTTTTTT | TRBD2 | TRBJ2-2 | TRBV4-3 | NA
CASSFIAGGPDNEQFF | TGTGCCAGCAGTTTCATAGCGGGGGGGCCCGACAATGAGCAGTTCTTC | TRBD2 | TRBJ2-1 | TRBV6-1 | few
CASTQGREGSPLHF | TGTGCCAGCACCCAAGGCAGGGAGGGTTCACCCCTCCACTTT | NA | TRBJ1-6 | TRBV27 | many
CASSQDNYSNQPQHF | TGTGCCAGCAGCCAGGACAACTATAGCAATCAGCCCCAGCATTTT | NA | TRBJ1-5 | TRBV11-2 | many
CASSIEEATYNEQFF | TGTGCCAGTAGTATAGAGGAGGCAACCTACAATGAGCAGTTCTTC | NA | TRBJ2-1 | TRBV19 | few
CASSLGFSGGFEQFF | TGTGCCAGCAGCTTAGGGTTTAGCGGGGGCTTTGAGCAGTTCTTC | TRBD2 | TRBJ2-1 | TRBV11-3 | NA
CASSLRQASTDTQYF | TGTGCCAGCAGCTTAAGACAGGCTAGCACAGATACGCAGTATTTT | NA | TRBJ2-3 | TRBV7-6 | NA
CASSLGAYEAFF | TGTGCCAGCAGTTTAGGGGCCTATGAAGCTTTCTTT | NA | TRBJ1-1 | TRBV12-3/TRBV12-4 | NA
CASSPYNRATNEKLFF | TGTGCCAGCAGCCCGTATAACAGGGCAACTAATGAAAAACTGTTTTTT | NA | TRBJ1-4 | TRBV7-2 | few
CASSLSVEGPGSPLHF | TGTGCCAGCAGTTTATCGGTAGAGGGGCCGGGTTCACCCCTCCACTTT | NA | TRBJ1-6 | TRBV27 | few
CASSSTGFRYGYTF | TGTGCCAGCAGTTCTACAGGGTTTCGTTATGGCTACACCTTC | NA | TRBJ1-2 | TRBV12-3/TRBV12-4 | few
CASSEGRGRVYGYTF | TGTGCCAGCAGCGAAGGCAGGGGGCGGGTCTATGGCTACACCTTC | TRBD1 | TRBJ1-2 | TRBV13 | few
CASTPKGVGETQYF | TGTGCCAGCACCCCAAAAGGGGTGGGAGAGACCCAGTACTTC | NA | TRBJ2-5 | TRBV7-9 | NA
CASSSLLTGSTDTQYF | TGTGCCAGCAGCTCCCTCTTGACAGGGTCGACAGATACGCAGTATTTT | TRBD1 | TRBJ2-3 | TRBV7-2 | many
CASTQSRSRYGYTF | TGTGCCAGTACCCAGAGTAGAAGCAGGTATGGCTACACCTTC | NA | TRBJ1-2 | TRBV19 | NA
CASSGQPLRQYF | TGTGCCAGCAGCGGACAGCCCCTCCGGCAGTATTTT | NA | TRBJ2-3 | TRBV6-1 | NA
CASSFKIAGGEADTQYF | TGTGCCAGCAGCTTTAAAATAGCGGGGGGGGAAGCAGATACGCAGTATTTT | TRBD2 | TRBJ2-3 | TRBV7-6 | few
CASTLRLAGIQETQYF | TGTGCCAGCACCTTACGACTAGCGGGGATCCAAGAGACCCAGTACTTC | TRBD2 | TRBJ2-5 | TRBV6-6 | once
CSVRLDEQFF | TGCAGCGTTAGGCTAGATGAGCAGTTCTTC | NA | TRBJ2-1 | TRBV29-1 | NA
CASKDSNTGELFF | TGTGCCAGCAAGGACTCGAACACCGGGGAGCTGTTTTTT | NA | TRBJ2-2 | TRBV6-1 | few
CASSPEGSGGPGETQYF | TGTGCCAGCAGCCCCGAGGGTAGCGGGGGGCCTGGGGAGACCCAGTACTTC | TRBD2 | TRBJ2-5 | TRBV7-8 | many